This T cell receptor (beta chain) emerged from a study of blood T cell repertoires in COVID-19. Study context: The samples span acute and convalescent COVID-19 from the United States, Italy and Spain.

This clone was detected a few times. Assay used: immunoSEQ multiplex PCR; TCRdb lists only in-frame clones, some missing. The data show 300,000 to 450,000 clones, 89% seen once. The TCR sequence derives from a woman aged 30 to 39 with COVID-19, enrolled during active disease. Sequencing was carried out using peripheral blood.

The DNA for the CDR3 is TGTGCCAGCAGCCAAACAGGGTTTTCTGGAAACACCATATATTTT. Translation gives CASSQTGFSGNTIYF. The chain has TRBV14 and TRBJ1-3; possible D gene TRBD1, 6 bases. The V end was cut by 2 bases, the J end by 1 base, with 9 bases between. The CDR3 length is 15 residues. Germline V gives CDR1 SGHDN, CDR2 FVKESK.